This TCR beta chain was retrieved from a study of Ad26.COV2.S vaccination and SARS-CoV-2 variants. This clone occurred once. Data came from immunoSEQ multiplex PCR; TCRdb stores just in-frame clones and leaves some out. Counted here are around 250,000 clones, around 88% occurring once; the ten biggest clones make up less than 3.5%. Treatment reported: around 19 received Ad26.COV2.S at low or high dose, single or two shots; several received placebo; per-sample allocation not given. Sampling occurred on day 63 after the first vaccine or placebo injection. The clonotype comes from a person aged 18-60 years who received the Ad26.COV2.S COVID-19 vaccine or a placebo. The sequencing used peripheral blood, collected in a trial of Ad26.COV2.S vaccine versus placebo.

The DNA for the CDR3 is TGTGCCAGCAGCAACCTGGGGAGCTCTGGAAACACCATATATTTT. Amino acid sequence: CASSNLGSSGNTIYF. V is TRBV5-6 and J is TRBJ1-3; D remains unclear. Looked up from germline, CDR1 is SGHDT and CDR2 is YYEEEE. This CDR3 region has 15 residues. V lost 4 bases to trimming and J lost 0 bases, with 11 bases between them. The full variable domain, in which reference TRBV5-6 and TRBJ1-3 provide the parts outside the CDR3, is DAGVTQSPTHLIKTRGQQVTLRCSPKSGHDTVSWYQQALGQGPQFIFQYYEEEERQRGNFPDRFSGHQFPNYSSELNVNALLLGDSALYLCASSNLGSSGNTIYFGEGSWLTVV.